The 22 T cell receptor beta chains listed next were all sequenced from one sample in a study of cytomegalovirus exposure and HLA in healthy donors. The PCR contained 60 Vbeta and 13 Jbeta primers. TCRdb's copy holds only in-frame clones and misses some; the assay was immunoSEQ multiplex PCR. Altogether about 140,000 clones are present, 80% being singletons, with the ten largest covering around 4.1%. What was sequenced was PBMCs. Every receptor here comes from a man aged 40-55 years in good health and CMV-seronegative.

The V and J genes are TRBV10-2 and TRBJ2-5; TRBD2 is a possible D gene (7 bases). The CDR3 totals 14 residues. The germline V and J ends were trimmed by 7 bases and 5 bases, with 17 bases remaining between them. Looked up from germline, CDR1 is WSHSY and CDR2 is SAAADI. CDR3 protein: CASTPRRGLETQYF. As DNA, the CDR3 is TGCGCCAGCACCCCGCGGCGGGGGCTCGAGACCCAGTACTTC.

The genes are TRBV5-6 and TRBJ2-7; D unclear. V was shortened by 3 bases and J by 3 bases, with 7 bases between the two germline ends. The CDR3 runs 12 residues. CDR1 is SGHDT, CDR2 YYEEEE, per germline. The CDR3 reads CASSSQNYEQYF. As DNA, the CDR3 is TGTGCCAGCAGCTCACAAAACTACGAGCAGTACTTC.

The chain has TRBV6-4 and TRBJ2-1, with 10 nucleotides matching TRBD1. This CDR3 has 13 amino acids. CDR1 MRHNA and CDR2 SNTAGT come from the germline V gene. With V trimmed by 3 bases and J by 10 bases, 3 bases remained unmatched. The CDR3 DNA reads as TGTGCCAGCAGTGAGGGACAGGGGTGGGAGCAGTTCTTC. It is translated as CASSEGQGWEQFF.

This chain connects TRBV7-9 to TRBJ2-1, with D unclear. CDR1 and CDR2 from the germline V gene are SEHNR and FQNEAQ (reference sequence). Deletions cut 3 bases from V and 5 bases from J, with 2 bases between. The CDR3 is 11 amino acids. The CDR3, as DNA: TGTGCCAGCAGCTTTAACAATGAGCAGTTCTTC. Translating gives CASSFNNEQFF.

The chain is built from TRBV4-1 and TRBJ1-1; no firm D call. The V gene's germline CDR1 is MGHRA and CDR2 YSYEKL. The CDR3 covers 15 residues. V dropped 6 bases and J dropped 1 base, with 15 bases sitting between them. This chain's CDR3 is CASSPRRVENTEAFF. For the CDR3, the DNA is TGCGCCAGCAGTCCCCGCCGGGTCGAGAACACTGAAGCTTTCTTT.

The chain couples TRBV5-1 to TRBJ2-7; D not certain. The CDR3 covers 15 residues. Trimming left V 1 base short and J 1 base short, with 12 bases between. Germline V CDR1 and CDR2: SGHRS, YFSETQ. CDR3 amino acids: CASSLSPSVSYEQYF. DNA for the CDR3: TGCGCCAGCAGCTTGTCCCCCTCGGTATCCTACGAGCAGTACTTC.

The sample holds one count of this clone. The chain uses TRBV9 and TRBJ2-3; 8 bases are a match to TRBD2. With V trimmed by 0 bases and J by 6 bases, 6 bases remained unmatched. The CDR3 is 15 residues long. From germline, CDR1 is SGDLS and CDR2 YYNGEE. The DNA for the CDR3 is TGTGCCAGCAGCGTAGAAGGTAGCGGGATTGATACGCAGTATTTT. It codes for CASSVEGSGIDTQYF. Supplemented by reference TRBV9 and TRBJ2-3, the full variable domain reads DSGVTQTPKHLITATGQRVTLRCSPRSGDLSVYWYQQSLDQGLQFLIQYYNGEERAKGNILERFSAQQFPDLHSELNLSSLELGDSALYFCASSVEGSGIDTQYFGPGTRLTVL.

The count of this clone is one. The chain combines TRBV5-1 with TRBJ1-3; D gene unclear. The V gene's germline CDR1 is SGHRS and CDR2 YFSETQ. V was pared by 1 base and J by 0 bases, with 8 bases between. The CDR3 runs to 15 residues. In nucleotides, the CDR3 is TGCGCCAGCAGCTTGTGGCAGGCCTCTGGAAACACCATATATTTT. Its translation: CASSLWQASGNTIYF.

The J gene is TRBJ2-5, the V gene TRBV19; D is perhaps TRBD1 (6 bases). The CDR3 covers 17 residues. V was clipped by 3 bases and J by 5 bases, with 22 bases between them. CDR1 is LNHDA, CDR2 SQIVND, per germline (reference sequence). The CDR3 is CASSIWPQGSRTETQYF. CDR3 nucleotides: TGTGCCAGTAGTATTTGGCCTCAGGGGTCGAGAACGGAGACCCAGTACTTC.

V gene TRBV5-1 combines with J gene TRBJ2-1; 10 bases are a match to TRBD2. The trim removed 3 bases at V and 7 bases at J, leaving 7 bases unmatched. The V gene's germline CDR1 is SGHRS and CDR2 YFSETQ. This CDR3 region has 15 residues. CDR3: CASSSGLAFRNEQFF. The CDR3 DNA sequence: TGCGCCAGCAGCTCGGGACTAGCGTTTAGGAATGAGCAGTTCTTC.

In nucleotides, the CDR3 is TGTGCCAGCAGCGCCGGGACAGCGAACCCCCCGCTTACCTACGAGCAGTACTTC. Its translation is CASSAGTANPPLTYEQYF. The chain couples TRBV9 to TRBJ2-7, with 7 bases identical to TRBD1. The CDR3 runs 18 residues. Looked up from germline, CDR1 is SGDLS and CDR2 is YYNGEE. V dropped 3 bases and J dropped 2; count of bases not matched to a gene: 17.

This chain uses TRBV19 with TRBJ2-3, with 8 bases aligning to TRBD1. Germline V gene data show CDR1 as LNHDA and CDR2 as SQIVND (reference sequence). The CDR3 is 15 residues long. V gave up 3 bases and J gave up 2 bases; unmatched junction bases: 4. The CDR3 here is CASSMTGAVTDTQYF. The CDR3 region has the DNA TGTGCCAGTAGTATGACAGGGGCTGTCACAGATACGCAGTATTTT. Combining the CDR3 with reference TRBV19 and TRBJ2-3 gives the whole variable domain DGGITQSPKYLFRKEGQNVTLSCEQNLNHDAMYWYRQDPGQGLRLIYYSQIVNDFQKGDIAEGYSVSREKKESFPLTVTSAQKNPTAFYLCASSMTGAVTDTQYFGPGTRLTVL.

The V and J genes are TRBV6-1 and TRBJ1-4; 9 positions match TRBD1. This CDR3 comprises 15 residues. The V and J ends lost 4 bases and 6 bases, in that order; junction bases with no gene match: 6. Per germline, CDR1 MNHNS and CDR2 SASEGT. The CDR3 region has the DNA TGTGCCAGCAGTGGGACCGGGACAGGGTATGAAAAACTGTTTTTT. Its translation: CASSGTGTGYEKLFF.

The chain employs TRBV5-1 and TRBJ2-1; 10 bases are a match to TRBD2. Trimming at V came to 4 bases and at J to 2 bases, leaving 3 bases not matched to a gene. CDR1 is SGHRS, CDR2 YFSETQ, per germline. The CDR3 totals 15 residues. This CDR3 reads CASSPSGRAYNEQFF. The DNA for the CDR3 is TGCGCCAGCAGCCCTAGCGGGAGAGCCTACAATGAGCAGTTCTTC. Combining the CDR3 with reference TRBV5-1 and TRBJ2-1 gives the whole variable domain KAGVTQTPRYLIKTRGQQVTLSCSPISGHRSVSWYQQTPGQGLQFLFEYFSETQRNKGNFPGRFSGRQFSNSRSEMNVSTLELGDSALYLCASSPSGRAYNEQFFGPGTRLTVL.

The V call is TRBV19, the J call TRBJ2-2; TRBD2 might be the D (7 bases). V was cut by 5 bases and J by 1 base, with 14 bases left in between. There are 16 residues in the CDR3. The germline gives CDR1 LNHDA, CDR2 SQIVND (reference sequence). The CDR3 DNA reads TGTGCCAGTAGTGGGGGGCGGGGGCGGAACACCGGGGAGCTGTTTTTT. It is translated as CASSGGRGRNTGELFF.

This clone has only one observation. CDR3 sequence (DNA): TGTGCCAGCAGCAAAGCGGATAGCGGGGGACAAGAGACCCAGTACTTC. Translated, it gives CASSKADSGGQETQYF. The chain employs TRBV21-1 and TRBJ2-5; the table assigns TRBD2, which was not confirmed against the DNA. TRBV21-1 has pseudogene status. The CDR3 length is 16 residues.

V usage is TRBV6-5 and J usage is TRBJ1-6, with D maybe TRBD1 (5 bases). The CDR3 is 14 residues long. Germline V gene data show CDR1 as MNHEY and CDR2 as SVGAGI. V was trimmed by 6 bases and J by 0 bases, leaving 6 bases between them. CDR3 in amino acids: CASRGGSYNSPLHF. As DNA, the CDR3 is TGTGCCAGCAGGGGGGGCTCCTATAATTCACCCCTCCACTTT.

Written as DNA, the CDR3 is TGTGCCAGCAGCGTAGGGTCGACAGGCCATGGCTACACCTTC. As protein: CASSVGSTGHGYTF. This chain connects TRBV9 to TRBJ1-2; a weak D match, TRBD1 (6 bases). CDR3 length equals 14 residues. Trimming removed 0 bases from V and 6 bases from J, with 12 bases in between. Germline values: CDR1 SGDLS, CDR2 YYNGEE.

The chain employs TRBV10-3 and TRBJ2-1; D might be TRBD1 (6 bases). The CDR3 loop spans 13 amino acids. CDR1 is ENHRY, CDR2 SYGVKD, per germline. V was clipped by 4 bases and J by 12 bases, with 16 bases between them. The CDR3 spells CAISGSDLQGQFF. The CDR3 region has the DNA TGTGCCATCAGTGGGTCAGATCTACAGGGGCAGTTCTTC.

The rearrangement uses TRBV6-1 and TRBJ2-7, with no clear D. The V end was cut by 3 bases, the J end by 4 bases, with 13 bases between. The germline V gene has CDR1 MNHNS and CDR2 SASEGT. The CDR3 has 14 residues. The CDR3 sequence is CASSDRPKVYEQYF. For the CDR3, the DNA is TGTGCCAGCAGTGACAGGCCAAAAGTGTACGAGCAGTACTTC.

There are a few counts of this clone. The rearrangement joins TRBV19 to TRBJ2-3; 7 bases agree with TRBD2. V trimming: 5 bases; J trimming: 2 bases; junction bases outside the gene matches: 7. CDR3 size: 15 residues. Germline V gives CDR1 LNHDA, CDR2 SQIVND (reference sequence). DNA for the CDR3: TGTGCCAGTAGTTTGGGAGGGCTTATCACAGATACGCAGTATTTT. Its protein is CASSLGGLITDTQYF.

The sample holds one count of this clone. The chain uses TRBV7-2 and TRBJ2-6; 12 nucleotides align to TRBD2. Germline V gene data show CDR1 as SGHTA and CDR2 as FQGNSA. The CDR3 sequence is 19 residues long. V shed 3 bases, J shed 3 bases, and the junction held 9 bases outside the gene matches. For the CDR3, the DNA is TGTGCCAGCAGCTTCACTAGCGGGGGGCGCTTAGGTGGGGCCAACGTCCTGACTTTC. Protein sequence: CASSFTSGGRLGGANVLTF.